Included here is one TCR beta chain sequence, with context. This record comes from a study of T cell changes during pregnancy in multiple sclerosis. Trimming removed 8 bases from V and 3 bases from J; junction bases left unmatched: 7. CDR1 and CDR2 from the germline V gene are MNHNS and SASEGT. CDR3 length: 15 amino acids. Profiling relied on immunoSEQ multiplex PCR, and the TCRdb table lists in-frame clones only, not all of them. The sample consists of about 87,000 clones, 93% of them appearing once. The chain couples TRBV6-1 to TRBJ2-1, with 10 bases lining up with TRBD2. Sequenced material: peripheral blood, taken in the third trimester of pregnancy. This TCR derives from a female donor in good health, enrolled as a control in a pregnancy study. The CDR3 region has the DNA TGTGCCAGCTCTATCGGGACTAGCGACTACAATGAGCAGTTCTTC. It encodes CASSIGTSDYNEQFF.